This entry lists 12 T cell receptor beta chains sequenced from one sample in a study of T cell responses to AZD1222 COVID-19 vaccine. Method: immunoSEQ multiplex PCR; TCRdb's copy keeps in-frame clones and lacks some. In the table there are 60,000 to 65,000 clones, approximately 80% of which are singletons. Here the sequenced sample was peripheral blood, taken on day 0 of AZD1222 vaccination. The source of these receptors is an adult in good health.

The chain employs TRBV10-3 and TRBJ2-2, with a possible D match to TRBD1 (6 bases). The V gene's germline CDR1 is ENHRY and CDR2 SYGVKD. This CDR3 has 14 amino acids. Deletions cut 5 bases from V and 4 bases from J, with 11 bases between. The CDR3 protein is CAISTRDTTGELFF. CDR3 sequence (DNA): TGTGCCATCAGTACCCGGGACACCACCGGGGAGCTGTTTTTT.

J is TRBJ2-1 and V is TRBV7-9, with 7 positions matching TRBD1. The CDR3 has 15 amino acids. Trimming removed 6 bases from V and 1 base from J; junction bases left unmatched: 6. Germline assignment: CDR1 SEHNR and CDR2 FQNEAQ (reference sequence). The DNA for the CDR3 is TGTGCCAGCAGGGCCACAGGGGCGTCCTACAATGAGCAGTTCTTC. Its translation: CASRATGASYNEQFF.

The chain is built from TRBV28 and TRBJ2-7; the D call may be TRBD1 or TRBD2 (5 bases each). V dropped 3 bases and J dropped 0 bases, with 12 bases sitting between them. Germline CDR1 MDHEN, CDR2 SYDVKM. The length of the CDR3 is 15 residues. CDR3 bases: TGTGCCAGCAGTTTCTGGGACGGAATCTCCTACGAGCAGTACTTC. This codes for CASSFWDGISYEQYF.

The V call is TRBV29-1, the J call TRBJ2-3, with 8 bases that match TRBD1. This CDR3 contains 14 residues. Germline lookup yields CDR1 SQVTM and CDR2 ANQGSEA. V trimming: 7 bases; J trimming: 3 bases; junction bases outside the gene matches: 9. The CDR3 region is CSGTPGGRTDTQYF. DNA of the CDR3: TGCAGCGGAACCCCAGGGGGCCGTACAGATACGCAGTATTTT.

The chain has TRBV5-4 and TRBJ1-2, with TRBD1 matching 8 bases. The ends lost 4 bases at V and 4 bases at J; junction bases unmatched: 6. This CDR3 has 14 amino acids. Germline assignment: CDR1 SGHNT and CDR2 YYREEE (reference sequence). CDR3 loop: CASSAGQGGYGYTF. The CDR3 DNA follows: TGTGCCAGCAGCGCCGGACAGGGAGGCTATGGCTACACCTTC.

The rearrangement uses TRBV9 and TRBJ1-4; possibly TRBD1 for D (5 bases). Trimming shortened V by 4 bases and J by 0 bases, and 10 bases separated the two germline ends. The V gene's germline CDR1 is SGDLS and CDR2 YYNGEE. This CDR3 has 15 amino acids. The CDR3 spells CASSLGTTTNEKLFF. In nucleotides, the CDR3 is TGTGCCAGCAGCCTCGGGACGACAACTAATGAAAAACTGTTTTTT.

V is TRBV3-1 (or the pseudogene TRBV3-2) and J is TRBJ1-1; 7 bases are a match to TRBD1. The germline CDR1 and CDR2 sequences are LGHDT and YNNKEL (reference sequence). The length of the CDR3 is 13 residues. J was trimmed by 4 bases and V by 6 bases; bases with no gene match: 5. The CDR3 DNA reads as TGTGCCAGCAGATCTCAGGGGGGCACTGAAGCTTTCTTT. This sequence encodes CASRSQGGTEAFF.

In its sample, this clone was seen a few times. The genes are TRBV7-6 and TRBJ1-1; D is possibly TRBD1 (5 bases). This CDR3 has 14 residues. The V gene's germline CDR1 is SGHVS and CDR2 FNYEAQ. The V gene lost 1 base and the J gene lost 2 bases, with 8 bases spanning the gap. In DNA, the CDR3 is TGTGCCAGCAGCTTAGGGCAGGGCAACACTGAAGCTTTCTTT. Translated, it gives CASSLGQGNTEAFF.

This clone was seen only a few times. The chain joins TRBV7-8 to TRBJ1-5; D is ambiguous. The CDR3 is 15 residues long. V lost 5 bases and J 5 bases, leaving 16 bases between the germline ends. Germline V gives CDR1 SGHVS, CDR2 FQNEAQ. The CDR3 nucleotides read TGTGCCAGCAGCCCATCGGCGGGTACTTATCAGCCCCAGCATTTT. Residues: CASSPSAGTYQPQHF.

The J gene is TRBJ1-2, the V gene TRBV27, with a weak D call TRBD1 (5 bases). The V end lost 0 bases, the J end lost 7 bases, and 12 bases lay between the germline ends. The length of the CDR3 is 14 residues. Germline V gene lookup returns CDR1 MNHEY and CDR2 SMNVEV (reference sequence). This CDR3 is CASSLSAGRVGYTF. As DNA, the CDR3 is TGTGCCAGCAGTTTATCGGCAGGGCGGGTTGGCTACACCTTC.

The rearrangement links TRBV2 to TRBJ1-2, with 8 bases lining up with TRBD1. From germline, CDR1 is SNHLY and CDR2 FYNNEI. This CDR3 comprises 17 residues. J lost 6 bases, V lost 6 bases, and 18 bases had no gene match. The DNA of the CDR3 is TGTGCCAGCAGGAAAACACCTCCGGACAGGGAAGCAAATGGCTACACCTTC. It is translated as CASRKTPPDREANGYTF.

V is TRBV5-5 and J is TRBJ2-5; perhaps TRBD1 as D (5 bases). This CDR3 region has 14 residues. Germline V gene sequence: CDR1 SGHKS, CDR2 YYEKEE (reference sequence). V was clipped by 1 base and J by 4 bases, with 11 bases between them. The CDR3 DNA is TGTGCCAGCAGCTTGCTAGGGGATCCAGAGACCCAGTACTTC. Protein sequence: CASSLLGDPETQYF.